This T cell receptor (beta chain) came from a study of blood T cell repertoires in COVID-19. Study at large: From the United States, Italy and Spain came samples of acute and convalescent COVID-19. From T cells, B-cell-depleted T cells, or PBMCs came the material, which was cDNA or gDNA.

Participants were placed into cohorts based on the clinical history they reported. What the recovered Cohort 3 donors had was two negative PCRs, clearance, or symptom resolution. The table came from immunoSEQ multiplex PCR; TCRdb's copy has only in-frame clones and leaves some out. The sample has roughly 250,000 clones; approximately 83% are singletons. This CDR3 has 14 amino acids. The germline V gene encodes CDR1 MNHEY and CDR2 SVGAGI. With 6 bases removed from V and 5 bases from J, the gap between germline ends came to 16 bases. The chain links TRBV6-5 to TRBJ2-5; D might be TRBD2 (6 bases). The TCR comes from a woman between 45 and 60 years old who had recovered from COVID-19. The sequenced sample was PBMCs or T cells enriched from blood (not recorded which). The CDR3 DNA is TGTGCCAGCAGGGAGGGCAGGGTGAGGGAGACCCAGTACTTC. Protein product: CASREGRVRETQYF.